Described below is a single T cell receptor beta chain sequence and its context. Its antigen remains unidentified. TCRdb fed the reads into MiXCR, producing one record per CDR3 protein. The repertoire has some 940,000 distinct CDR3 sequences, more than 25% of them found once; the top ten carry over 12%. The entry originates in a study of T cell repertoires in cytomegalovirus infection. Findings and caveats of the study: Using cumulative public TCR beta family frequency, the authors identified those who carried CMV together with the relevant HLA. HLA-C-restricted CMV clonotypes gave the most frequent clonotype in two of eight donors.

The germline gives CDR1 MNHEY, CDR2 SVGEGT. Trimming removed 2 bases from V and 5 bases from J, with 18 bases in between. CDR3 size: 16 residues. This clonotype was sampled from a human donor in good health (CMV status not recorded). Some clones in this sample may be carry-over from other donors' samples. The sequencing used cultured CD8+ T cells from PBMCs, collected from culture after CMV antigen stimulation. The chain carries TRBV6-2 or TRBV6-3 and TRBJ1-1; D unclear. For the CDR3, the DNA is TGTGCCAGCAGTTACGCAGAGCACCATGGGGAGACTGAAGCTTTCTTT. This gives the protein CASSYAEHHGETEAFF.